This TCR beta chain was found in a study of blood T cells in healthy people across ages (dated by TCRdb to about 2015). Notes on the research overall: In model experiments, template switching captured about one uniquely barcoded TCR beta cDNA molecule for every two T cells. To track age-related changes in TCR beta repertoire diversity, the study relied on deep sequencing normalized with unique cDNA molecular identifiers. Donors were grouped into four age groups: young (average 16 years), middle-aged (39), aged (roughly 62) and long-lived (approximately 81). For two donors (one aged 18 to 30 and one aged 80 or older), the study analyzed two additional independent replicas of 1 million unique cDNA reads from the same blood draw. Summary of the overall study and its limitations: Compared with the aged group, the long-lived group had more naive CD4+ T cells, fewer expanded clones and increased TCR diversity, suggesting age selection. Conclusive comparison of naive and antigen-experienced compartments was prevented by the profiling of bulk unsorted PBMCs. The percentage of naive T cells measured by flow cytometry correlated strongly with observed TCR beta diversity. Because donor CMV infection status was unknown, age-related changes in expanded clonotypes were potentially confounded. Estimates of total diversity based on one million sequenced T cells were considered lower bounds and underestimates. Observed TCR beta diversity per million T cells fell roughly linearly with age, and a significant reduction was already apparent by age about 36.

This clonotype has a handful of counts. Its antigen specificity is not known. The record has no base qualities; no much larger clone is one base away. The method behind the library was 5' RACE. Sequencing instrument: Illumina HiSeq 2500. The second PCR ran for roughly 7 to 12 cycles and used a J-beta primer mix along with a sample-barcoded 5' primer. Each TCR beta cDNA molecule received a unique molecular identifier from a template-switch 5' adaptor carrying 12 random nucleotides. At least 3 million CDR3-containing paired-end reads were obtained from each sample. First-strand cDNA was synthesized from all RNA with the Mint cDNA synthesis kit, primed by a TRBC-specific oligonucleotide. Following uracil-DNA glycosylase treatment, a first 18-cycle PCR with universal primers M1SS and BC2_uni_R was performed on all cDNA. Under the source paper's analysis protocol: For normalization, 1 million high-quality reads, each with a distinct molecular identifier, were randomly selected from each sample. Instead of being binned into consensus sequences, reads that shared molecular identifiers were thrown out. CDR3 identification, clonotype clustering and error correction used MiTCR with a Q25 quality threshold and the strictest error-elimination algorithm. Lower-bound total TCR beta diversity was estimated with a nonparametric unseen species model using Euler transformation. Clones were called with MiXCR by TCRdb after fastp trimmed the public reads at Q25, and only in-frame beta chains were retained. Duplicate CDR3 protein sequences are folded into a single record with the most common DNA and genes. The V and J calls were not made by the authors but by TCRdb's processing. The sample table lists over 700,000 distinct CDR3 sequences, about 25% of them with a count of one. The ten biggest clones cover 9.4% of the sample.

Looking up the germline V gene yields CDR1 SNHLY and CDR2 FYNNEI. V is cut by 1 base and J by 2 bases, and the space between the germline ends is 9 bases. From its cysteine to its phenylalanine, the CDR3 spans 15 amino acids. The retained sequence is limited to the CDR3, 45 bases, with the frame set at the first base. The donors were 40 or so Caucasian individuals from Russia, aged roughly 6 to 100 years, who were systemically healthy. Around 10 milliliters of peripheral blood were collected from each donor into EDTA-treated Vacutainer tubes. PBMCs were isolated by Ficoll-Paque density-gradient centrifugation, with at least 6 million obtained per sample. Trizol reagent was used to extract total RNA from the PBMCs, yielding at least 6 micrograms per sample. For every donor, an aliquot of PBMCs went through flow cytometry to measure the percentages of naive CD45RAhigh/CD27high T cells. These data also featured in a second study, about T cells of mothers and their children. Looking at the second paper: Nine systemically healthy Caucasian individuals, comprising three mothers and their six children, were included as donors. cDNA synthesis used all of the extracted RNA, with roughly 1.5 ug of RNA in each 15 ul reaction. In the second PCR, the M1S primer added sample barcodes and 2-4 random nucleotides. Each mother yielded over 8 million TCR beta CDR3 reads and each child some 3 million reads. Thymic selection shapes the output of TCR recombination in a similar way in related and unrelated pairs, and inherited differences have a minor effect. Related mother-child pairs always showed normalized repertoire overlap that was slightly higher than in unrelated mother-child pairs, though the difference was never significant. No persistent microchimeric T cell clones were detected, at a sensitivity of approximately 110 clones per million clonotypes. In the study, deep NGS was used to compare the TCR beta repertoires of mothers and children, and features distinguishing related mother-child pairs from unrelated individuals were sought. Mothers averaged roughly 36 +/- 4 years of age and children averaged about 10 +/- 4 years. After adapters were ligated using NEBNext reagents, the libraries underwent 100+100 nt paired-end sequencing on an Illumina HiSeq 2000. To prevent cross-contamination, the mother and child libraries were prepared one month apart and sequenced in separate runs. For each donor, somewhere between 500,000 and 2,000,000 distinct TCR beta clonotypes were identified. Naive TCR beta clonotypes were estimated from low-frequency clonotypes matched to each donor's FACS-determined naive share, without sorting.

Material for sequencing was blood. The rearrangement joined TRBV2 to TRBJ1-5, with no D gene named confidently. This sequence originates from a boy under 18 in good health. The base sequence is TGTGCCAGCAGTGAAGGTTGGGGTGGCAATCAGCCCCAGCATTTT. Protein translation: CASSEGWGGNQPQHF.